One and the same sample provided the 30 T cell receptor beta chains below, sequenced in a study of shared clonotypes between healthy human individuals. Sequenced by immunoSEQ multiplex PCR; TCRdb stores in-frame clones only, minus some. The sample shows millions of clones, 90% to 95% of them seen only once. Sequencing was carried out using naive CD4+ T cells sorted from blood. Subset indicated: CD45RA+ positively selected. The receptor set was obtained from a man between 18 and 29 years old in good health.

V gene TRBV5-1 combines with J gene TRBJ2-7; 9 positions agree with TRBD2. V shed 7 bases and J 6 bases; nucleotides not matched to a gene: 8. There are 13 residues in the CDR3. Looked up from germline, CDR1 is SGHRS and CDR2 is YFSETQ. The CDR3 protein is CASGVYSGGEQYF. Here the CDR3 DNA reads TGCGCCAGCGGAGTTTATAGCGGGGGCGAGCAGTACTTC.

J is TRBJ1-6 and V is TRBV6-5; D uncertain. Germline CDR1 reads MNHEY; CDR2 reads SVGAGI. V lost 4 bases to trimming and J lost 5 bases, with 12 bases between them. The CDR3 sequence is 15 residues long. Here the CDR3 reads CASSLGRRNNSPLHF. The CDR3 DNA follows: TGTGCCAGCAGTTTAGGGAGAAGGAATAATTCACCCCTCCACTTT.

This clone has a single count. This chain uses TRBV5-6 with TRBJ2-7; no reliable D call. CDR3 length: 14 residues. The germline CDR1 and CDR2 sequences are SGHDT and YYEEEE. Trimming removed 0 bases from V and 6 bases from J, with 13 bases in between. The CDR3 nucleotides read TGTGCCAGCAGCTTGGGTGGCCCACCTCTCGAGCAGTACTTC. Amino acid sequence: CASSLGGPPLEQYF.

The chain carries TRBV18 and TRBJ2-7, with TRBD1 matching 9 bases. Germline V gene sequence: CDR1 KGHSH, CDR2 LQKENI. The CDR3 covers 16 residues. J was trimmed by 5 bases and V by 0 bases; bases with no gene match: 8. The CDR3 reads CASSPPSGQGFHEQYF. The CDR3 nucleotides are TGTGCCAGCTCACCACCGAGTGGACAGGGGTTCCACGAGCAGTACTTC. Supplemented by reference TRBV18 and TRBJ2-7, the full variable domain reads NAGVMQNPRHLVRRRGQEARLRCSPMKGHSHVYWYRQLPEEGLKFMVYLQKENIIDESGMPKERFSAEFPKEGPSILRIQQVVRGDSAAYFCASSPPSGQGFHEQYFGPGTRLTVT.

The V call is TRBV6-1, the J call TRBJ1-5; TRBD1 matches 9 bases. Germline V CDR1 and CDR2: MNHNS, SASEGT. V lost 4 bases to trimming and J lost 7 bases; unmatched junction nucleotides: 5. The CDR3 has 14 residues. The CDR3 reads CASSGQGVEQPQHF. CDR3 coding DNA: TGTGCCAGCAGTGGACAGGGGGTAGAGCAGCCCCAGCATTTT.

The CDR3 loop reads CAWSLRQGVNYEQYF. The DNA of the CDR3 is TGTGCCTGGAGCCTCCGACAGGGGGTAAACTACGAGCAGTACTTC. The chain carries TRBV30 and TRBJ2-7, with TRBD1 matching 9 bases. The CDR3 sequence is 15 residues long. Trimming took 3 bases from V and 3 from J; bases not matched to a gene: 9. Per the germline V gene, CDR1 is GTSNPN and CDR2 is SVGIG (reference sequence).

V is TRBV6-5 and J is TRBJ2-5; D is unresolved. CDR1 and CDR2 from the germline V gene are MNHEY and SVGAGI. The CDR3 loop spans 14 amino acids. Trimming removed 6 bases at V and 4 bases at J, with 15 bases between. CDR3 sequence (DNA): TGTGCCAGCAGACAAACAGAGGAGAGAGAGACCCAGTACTTC. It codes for CASRQTEERETQYF.

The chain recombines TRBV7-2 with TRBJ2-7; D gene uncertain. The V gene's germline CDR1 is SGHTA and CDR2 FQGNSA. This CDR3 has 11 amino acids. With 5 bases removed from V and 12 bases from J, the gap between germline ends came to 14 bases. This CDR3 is CASSAKVALYF. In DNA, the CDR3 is TGTGCCAGCAGCGCAAAGGTAGCCCTGTACTTC.

CDR3 nucleotides: TGTGCCAGCAGCCCAGATAGGGGTTCTACGTCCGAGCAGTACTTC. Translating gives CASSPDRGSTSEQYF. The chain has TRBV5-6 and TRBJ2-7; a weak D match, TRBD1 (5 bases). Germline V gene lookup returns CDR1 SGHDT and CDR2 YYEEEE. V was trimmed by 4 bases and J by 6 bases, leaving 20 bases between them. The CDR3 spans 15 residues.

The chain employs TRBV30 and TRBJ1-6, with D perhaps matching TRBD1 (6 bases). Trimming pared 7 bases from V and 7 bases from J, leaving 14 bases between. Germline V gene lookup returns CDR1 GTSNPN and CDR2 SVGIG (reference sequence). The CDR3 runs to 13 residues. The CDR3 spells CASRGGGNSPLHF. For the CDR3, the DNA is TGTGCCTCCCGTGGAGGGGGGAATTCACCCCTCCACTTT.

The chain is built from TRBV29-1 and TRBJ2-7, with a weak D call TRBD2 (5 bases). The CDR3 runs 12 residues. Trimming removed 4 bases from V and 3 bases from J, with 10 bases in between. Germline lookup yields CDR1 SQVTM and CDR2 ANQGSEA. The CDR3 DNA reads TGCAGCGTTGGCACGGACTTCTACGAGCAGTACTTC. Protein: CSVGTDFYEQYF.

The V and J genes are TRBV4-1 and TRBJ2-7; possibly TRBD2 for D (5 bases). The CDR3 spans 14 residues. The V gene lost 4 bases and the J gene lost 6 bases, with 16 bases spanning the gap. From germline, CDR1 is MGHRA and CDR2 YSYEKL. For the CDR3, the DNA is TGCGCCAGCAGCCCAGGACTGGGCCGGGGCGAGCAGTACTTC. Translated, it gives CASSPGLGRGEQYF.

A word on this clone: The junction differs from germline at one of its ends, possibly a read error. Here the CDR3 DNA reads TGTGCTAGCAGCTGGGGACAGGGTAATGAGCAGTTCTTC. This codes for CASSWGQGNEQFF. The J gene is TRBJ2-1, the V gene TRBV7-7, with 9 bases matching TRBD1. Germline V gene data show CDR1 as SSHAT and CDR2 as FNYEAQ (reference sequence). This CDR3 region has 13 residues.

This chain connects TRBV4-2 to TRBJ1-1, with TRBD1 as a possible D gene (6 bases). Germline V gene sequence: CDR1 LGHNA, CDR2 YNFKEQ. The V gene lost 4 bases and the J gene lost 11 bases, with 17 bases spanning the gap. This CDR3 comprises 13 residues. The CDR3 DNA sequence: TGTGCCAGCAGCCCCGGGACAAGGGGGAACGCTTTCTTT. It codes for CASSPGTRGNAFF.

In DNA, the CDR3 is TGCGCCAGCAGCCGGCGGACAGGGAGCTCCTACGAGCAGTACTTC. Amino acid sequence: CASSRRTGSSYEQYF. V gene TRBV4-1 combines with J gene TRBJ2-7, with 8 bases lining up with TRBD1. V shed 4 bases and J 0 bases; nucleotides not matched to a gene: 5. The CDR3 is 15 residues long. Germline CDR1 and CDR2: MGHRA and YSYEKL.

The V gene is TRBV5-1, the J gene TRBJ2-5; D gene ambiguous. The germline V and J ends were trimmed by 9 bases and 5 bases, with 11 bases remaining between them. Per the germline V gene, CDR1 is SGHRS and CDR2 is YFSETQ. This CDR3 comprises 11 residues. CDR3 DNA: TGCGCCACCTGGGTGGAGGAGACCCAGTACTTC. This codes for CATWVEETQYF.

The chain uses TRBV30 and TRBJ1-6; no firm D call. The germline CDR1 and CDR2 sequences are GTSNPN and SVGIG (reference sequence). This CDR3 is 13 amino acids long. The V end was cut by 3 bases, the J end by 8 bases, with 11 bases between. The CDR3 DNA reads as TGTGCCTGGAGGAGGGATACCTATTCACCCCTCCACTTT. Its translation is CAWRRDTYSPLHF.

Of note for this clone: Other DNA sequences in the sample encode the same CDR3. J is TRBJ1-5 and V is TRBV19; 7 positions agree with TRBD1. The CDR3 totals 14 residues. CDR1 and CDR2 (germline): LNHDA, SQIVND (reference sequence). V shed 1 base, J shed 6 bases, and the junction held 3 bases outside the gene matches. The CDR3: CASSIGQGVQPQHF. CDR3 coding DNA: TGTGCCAGTAGTATAGGGCAGGGGGTTCAGCCCCAGCATTTT. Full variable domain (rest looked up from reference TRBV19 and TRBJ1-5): DGGITQSPKYLFRKEGQNVTLSCEQNLNHDAMYWYRQDPGQGLRLIYYSQIVNDFQKGDIAEGYSVSREKKESFPLTVTSAQKNPTAFYLCASSIGQGVQPQHFGDGTRLSIL.

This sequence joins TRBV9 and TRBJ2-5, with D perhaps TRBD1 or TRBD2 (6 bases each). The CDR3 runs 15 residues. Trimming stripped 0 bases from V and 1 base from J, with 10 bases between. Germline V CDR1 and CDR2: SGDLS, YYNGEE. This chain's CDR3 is CASSVGGGRQETQYF. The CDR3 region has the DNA TGTGCCAGCAGCGTAGGTGGGGGGCGCCAAGAGACCCAGTACTTC. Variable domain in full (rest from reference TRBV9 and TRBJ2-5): DSGVTQTPKHLITATGQRVTLRCSPRSGDLSVYWYQQSLDQGLQFLIQYYNGEERAKGNILERFSAQQFPDLHSELNLSSLELGDSALYFCASSVGGGRQETQYFGPGTRLLVL.

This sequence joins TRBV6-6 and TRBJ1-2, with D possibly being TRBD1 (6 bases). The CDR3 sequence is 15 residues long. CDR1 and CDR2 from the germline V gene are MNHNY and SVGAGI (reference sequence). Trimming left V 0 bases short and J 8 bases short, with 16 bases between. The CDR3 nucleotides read TGTGCCAGCAGTTACTCGGGCAAGGGGAGGGGGGGCTACACCTTC. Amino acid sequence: CASSYSGKGRGGYTF.

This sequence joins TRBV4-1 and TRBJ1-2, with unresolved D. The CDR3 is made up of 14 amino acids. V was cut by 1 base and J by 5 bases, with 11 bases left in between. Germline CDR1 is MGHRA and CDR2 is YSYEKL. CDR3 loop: CASSQAPSGYGYTF. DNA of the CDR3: TGCGCCAGCAGCCAAGCTCCATCTGGGTATGGCTACACCTTC.

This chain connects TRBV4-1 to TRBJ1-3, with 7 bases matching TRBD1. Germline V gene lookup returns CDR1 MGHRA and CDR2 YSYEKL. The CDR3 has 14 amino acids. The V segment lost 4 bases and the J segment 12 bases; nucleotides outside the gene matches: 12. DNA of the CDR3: TGCGCCAGCAGCCCGGGACAGACTCCGTGGGTCATATATTTT. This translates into CASSPGQTPWVIYF.

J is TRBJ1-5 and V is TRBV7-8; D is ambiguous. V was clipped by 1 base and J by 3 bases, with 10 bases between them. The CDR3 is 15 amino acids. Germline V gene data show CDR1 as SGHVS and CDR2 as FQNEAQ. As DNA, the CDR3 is TGTGCCAGCAGCTTAGAAGGCGGATACAATCAGCCCCAGCATTTT. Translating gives CASSLEGGYNQPQHF.

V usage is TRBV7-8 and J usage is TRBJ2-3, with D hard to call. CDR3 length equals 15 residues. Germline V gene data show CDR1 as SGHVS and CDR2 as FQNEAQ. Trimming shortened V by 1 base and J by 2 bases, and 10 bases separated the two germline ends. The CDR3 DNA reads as TGTGCCAGCAGCTTAGAATTGGGTGTCACAGATACGCAGTATTTT. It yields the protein CASSLELGVTDTQYF. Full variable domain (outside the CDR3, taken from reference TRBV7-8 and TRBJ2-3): GAGVSQSPRYKVAKRGQDVALRCDPISGHVSLFWYQQALGQGPEFLTYFQNEAQLDKSGLPSDRFFAERPEGSVSTLKIQRTQQEDSAVYLCASSLELGVTDTQYFGPGTRLTVL.

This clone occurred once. The CDR3 spells CASSLNSPGTEAFF. CDR3 DNA: TGTGCCAGCAGCCTTAACTCCCCCGGGACTGAAGCTTTCTTT. The V and J genes are TRBV7-9 and TRBJ1-1; D not certain. The CDR3 sequence is 14 residues long. V was shortened by 5 bases and J by 5 bases, with 15 bases between the two germline ends. CDR1 is SEHNR and CDR2 is FQNEAQ in the germline V gene (reference sequence).

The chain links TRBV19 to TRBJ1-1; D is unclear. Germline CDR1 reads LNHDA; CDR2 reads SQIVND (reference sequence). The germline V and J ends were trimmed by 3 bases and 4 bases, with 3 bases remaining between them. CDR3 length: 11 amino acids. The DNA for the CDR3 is TGTGCCAGTAGTATTCTCACTGAAGCTTTCTTT. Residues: CASSILTEAFF. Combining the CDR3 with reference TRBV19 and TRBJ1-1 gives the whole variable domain DGGITQSPKYLFRKEGQNVTLSCEQNLNHDAMYWYRQDPGQGLRLIYYSQIVNDFQKGDIAEGYSVSREKKESFPLTVTSAQKNPTAFYLCASSILTEAFFGQGTRLTVV.

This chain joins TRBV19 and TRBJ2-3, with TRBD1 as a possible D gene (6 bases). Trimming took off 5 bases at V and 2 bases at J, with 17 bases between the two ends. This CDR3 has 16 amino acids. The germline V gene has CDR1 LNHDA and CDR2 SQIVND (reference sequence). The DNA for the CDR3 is TGTGCCAGTAGTCCCCGGGACACTCGATACACAGATACGCAGTATTTT. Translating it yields CASSPRDTRYTDTQYF.

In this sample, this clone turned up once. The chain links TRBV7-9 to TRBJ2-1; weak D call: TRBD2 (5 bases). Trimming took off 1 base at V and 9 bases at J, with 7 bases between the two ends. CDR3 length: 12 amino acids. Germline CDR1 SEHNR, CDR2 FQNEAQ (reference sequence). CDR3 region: CASSLEGLEQFF. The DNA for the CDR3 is TGTGCCAGCAGCTTAGAAGGACTTGAGCAGTTCTTC.

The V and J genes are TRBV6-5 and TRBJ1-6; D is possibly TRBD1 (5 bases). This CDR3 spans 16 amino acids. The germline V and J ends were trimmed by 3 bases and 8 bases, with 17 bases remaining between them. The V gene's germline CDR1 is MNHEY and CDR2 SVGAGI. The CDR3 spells CASSYLSQGDHSPLHF. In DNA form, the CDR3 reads TGTGCCAGCAGTTATCTATCACAAGGGGATCATTCACCCCTCCACTTT.

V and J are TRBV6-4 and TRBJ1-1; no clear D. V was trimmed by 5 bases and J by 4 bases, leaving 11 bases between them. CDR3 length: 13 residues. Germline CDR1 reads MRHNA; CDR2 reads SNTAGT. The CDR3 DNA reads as TGTGCCAGCAGTAGTCAGTCTTTCACTGAAGCTTTCTTT. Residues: CASSSQSFTEAFF.